Below, 5 T cell receptor beta chains from the same sample are listed, as sequenced in a study of blood T cell repertoires in COVID-19. The data were produced by immunoSEQ multiplex PCR, yet TCRdb's version contains in-frame clones alone and is incomplete. The table has a few hundred thousand clones, about 91% seen once; the top ten hold 9% to 12%. The sequenced sample was PBMCs or T cells enriched from blood (not recorded which). These TCRs come from a man aged 18 to 30 with acute COVID-19.

The chain combines TRBV3-1 (or the pseudogene TRBV3-2) with TRBJ1-1, with D perhaps matching TRBD1 (5 bases). Germline-derived CDR1 and CDR2 are LGHDT and YNNKEL (reference sequence). CDR3 length: 14 amino acids. Trimming pared 1 base from V and 4 bases from J, leaving 10 bases between. The CDR3 is CASSQGEGRTEAFF. The DNA of the CDR3 is TGTGCCAGCAGCCAAGGGGAGGGGCGCACTGAAGCTTTCTTT.

J is TRBJ2-3 and V is TRBV7-2; D unclear. The CDR3 sequence is 14 residues long. Germline assignment: CDR1 SGHTA and CDR2 FQGNSA. V lost 1 base and J 6 bases, leaving 11 bases between the germline ends. CDR3: CASSLGKQQDTQYF. The CDR3 nucleotides read TGTGCCAGCAGCTTAGGGAAACAACAGGATACGCAGTATTTT.

V usage is TRBV28 and J usage is TRBJ2-7; 12 nucleotides align to TRBD2. This CDR3 has 15 amino acids. Trimming took 6 bases from V and 2 from J; bases not matched to a gene: 5. CDR1 and CDR2 from the germline V gene are MDHEN and SYDVKM. As DNA, the CDR3 is TGTGCCAGCAGCGCAAGGACTAGCGGGACCTACGAGCAGTACTTC. Translation: CASSARTSGTYEQYF.

The chain combines TRBV9 with TRBJ2-3; TRBD2 matches 15 bases. Germline lookup yields CDR1 SGDLS and CDR2 YYNGEE. The CDR3 has 17 amino acids. Trimming took 4 bases from V and 4 from J; bases not matched to a gene: 7. CDR3 DNA: TGTGCCAGCAGCACCGGACTAGCGGGAGGGGATGCAGATACGCAGTATTTT. Translated, it gives CASSTGLAGGDADTQYF.

The chain's CDR3 is CASSFRGAGNTIYF. Here the CDR3 DNA reads TGTGCCAGCAGTTTCAGGGGGGCTGGAAACACCATATATTTT. The V and J genes are TRBV6-2 or TRBV6-3 and TRBJ1-3; the match to TRBD1 covers 7 bases. Germline CDR1 MNHEY, CDR2 SVGEGT. J gave up 2 bases and V 4 bases, and 2 bases lay outside the gene matches. The CDR3 covers 14 residues.